These 2 T cell receptor beta chains came from one sample sequenced in a study of identical twins. In TCRdb, the 5' RACE reads were re-called with MiXCR into one record per CDR3 protein. The sample gives roughly 1,500,000 distinct CDR3 sequences, less than 40% of which show up once; 0.27% is in the top ten. The sample consisted of cord blood. The source is a newborn girl in good health.

This clonotype was detected only a few times. V gene TRBV5-1 combines with J gene TRBJ2-1; D gene ambiguous. V shed 6 bases and J shed 9 bases, with 10 bases lying between them. The CDR3 extends over 11 amino acids. Germline lookup yields CDR1 SGHRS and CDR2 YFSETQ. CDR3: CASTGFVEQFF. For the CDR3, the DNA is TGCGCCAGCACCGGGTTCGTTGAGCAGTTCTTC.

V gene TRBV7-2 combines with J gene TRBJ1-1; no firm D call. Germline V CDR1 and CDR2: SGHTA, FQGNSA. V was clipped by 8 bases and J by 1 base, with 11 bases between them. This CDR3 comprises 13 residues. CDR3 DNA sequence: TGTGCCAGCCTAAGGGCACAGAACACTGAAGCTTTCTTT. Its translation is CASLRAQNTEAFF.